This record looks at one T cell receptor beta chain sequence and its context. Its antigen target is currently unknown. No per-base quality is available; no much larger clone lies one base away. CDR1 and CDR2, per the germline V gene (reference sequence), are SGHNT and YYREEE. Including the terminal cysteine and valine, the CDR3 comprises 16 residues. Only the CDR3 portion is preserved as DNA: 48 bases, with reading frame beginning at the first base. The germline V end is reduced by 4 bases and the J end by 3 bases; junction bases left unmatched: 13. The library was made by the immunoSEQ multiplex PCR assay. For the multiplex PCR, a mixture combining 60 forward primers for TCR Vbeta segments and 13 reverse primers for TCR Jbeta segments was used. The CDR3 region of rearranged TCR beta genes was amplified from genomic DNA with a multiplex PCR assay. Amplified TCR beta libraries were sequenced as 87-base-pair reads on the Illumina HiSeq System. The original pipeline was this. In a later analysis, approximately 74 million unique TCR beta chains were counted across the roughly 610 repertoires, and approximately 11 million of these chains were shared by at least two donors. Raw reads were error-corrected and collapsed into unique sequences with a nearest-neighbor algorithm that merged closely related sequences to remove PCR and sequencing errors. V, D and J gene segments were assigned by aligning CDR3 sequences to IMGT reference sequences. For a sequence to be retained, a match of at least six nucleotides was required to both a V gene segment and a J gene segment. A rearrangement was called productive if the CDR3 had no stop codons and remained in frame with V and J, and every other rearrangement was called non-productive. Following IMGT convention, CDR3 was defined as the stretch from the second conserved V-encoded cysteine up to the conserved J-encoded phenylalanine. The earlier analysis of a few hundred of the donors excluded sequences that lacked an unambiguous match to a single V gene segment. An earlier analysis of 500 to 700 of the donors classified V segments as functional when productive rearrangements were above 56.7% and as segregating when the standard deviation between donors was above 5%. A statistical classification framework was developed to diagnose cytomegalovirus status using the catalog of TCR beta chain sequences. A later analysis assigned V and J genes by comparing TCR nucleotide sequences with IMGT/GENE-DB human TR gene sequences. Using the TCRdist pipeline, a later analysis assigned CDR3 sequences along with most-parsimonious VDJ recombination scenarios. In a later analysis, every TCR beta chain was defined by the combination of its CDR3 amino acid sequence and its V-gene family, and reads without a unique V-gene family were dropped. A later analysis removed 600 or so highly shared, low-generation-probability nucleotide sequences to deal with suspected cross-contamination and a sequencing artifact. A later analysis calculated a clonal expansion index for each public chain from normalized within-repertoire ranks of inferred template counts. In a later analysis, generation probabilities were computed using a VDJ recombination model fitted to out-of-frame rearrangements, and the results were checked against IGoR. In a later analysis, hypergeometric tests were used to score TCR-TCR, TCR-HLA and TCR-CMV co-occurrence, with a repertoire-size bias correction applied to TCR pairs. A later analysis estimated false discovery rates by permuting HLA or CMV assignments 20 times. In a later analysis, co-occurring TCRs were grouped using DBSCAN, and TCRdist sequence similarity was added for clustering within HLA-allele-positive subsets. Repertoires with fewer than 30,000 or more than 120,000 public chains were left out of co-occurrence clustering, as were about five repertoires with anomalous nucleotide sharing. In its TCRdb copy, this immuneACCESS table keeps in-frame sequences only and misses some clones. Where compared with another copy, unresolved V genes explain less than half of these, and the others have no known cause. Clone size and the V and J calls come from that table; the DNA yielded D and trimming. In all, the sample holds roughly 62,000 clones, and under 80% of those were seen once. Roughly 5% of the sample is taken by the ten largest.

The cohort comprised 666 healthy bone marrow donors. At the time of sampling, all cohort members were nominally healthy, though unrecorded immune exposures were likely present. The donor was CMV seronegative and belonged to the group of around 400 seronegative cohort members. A peripheral blood sample was provided by each donor, and peripheral blood mononuclear cells were used for TCR beta sequencing. The Qiagen DNeasy Blood Extraction Kit was used to extract genomic DNA from the blood cell samples. This record comes from a study of cytomegalovirus exposure and HLA in healthy donors (TCRdb year 2017). Study-wide context: According to an earlier analysis of 587 of the donors, roughly 180 million T cells yielded 117 million unique TCR beta sequences and about 300 Gb of sequence data. Every repertoire in the discovery cohort had been generated on one and the same sequencing platform. Class I and class II HLA loci were covered by the typing at four-digit resolution. A later genetic analysis used genome-wide SNP genotypes for about 65% of the roughly 700 donors, treating that subset as a discovery cohort. An earlier analysis of some 600 of the donors applied high-throughput TCR beta sequencing to assess whether each TCR beta V gene segment acted as functional or pseudogenic. To predict cytomegalovirus infection status, the study brought together high-throughput TCR immunosequencing, statistical association of individual TCRs with disease status, and machine learning. The study was designed to test whether signatures of past pathogen exposure could be identified by cataloging public T cell receptors. A later analysis re-examined previously published TCR beta repertoires from over 500 donors and added high-resolution HLA genotyping to investigate patterns of TCR occurrence. In the later analysis, no new phenotypic data were used to find candidate immune exposures; instead, reliance was placed on TCR beta sequences and their occurrence across donors. Across some 400 genotyped donors of the cohort, an average of approximately 240,000 unique TCR beta nucleotide sequences per donor were sequenced, and 15% to 20% of those sequences were non-productive. In addition to the first cohort of roughly 670 subjects, a separate validation cohort of approximately 130 different subjects was used. An early release covering roughly 580 HLA-typed donors comprised 250 to 350 gigabases of sequencing data and tens of millions of unique TCR sequences. Using immunosequencing, the study profiled T cell repertoires from about 620 subjects and related those repertoires to cytomegalovirus serostatus. Donor age, sex, ethnicity and CMV serostatus were compiled together with the repertoire data. Four or five DR-DQ haplotypes were handled as single units for association and clustering because linkage in the cohort was strong. Among the roughly 370 genotyped donors, about 85% belonged to the genetic ancestry cluster associated with self-reported Caucasian donors. The number of donors typed differed by locus, with roughly 629-640 for A, B, C, DRB1 and DQB1, about 500 for DQA1, 600 to 610 for DPA1, and roughly 450 for DPB1. Beyond this particular receptor, the publication reports: According to a later analysis, parvovirus B19, influenza, CMV and Epstein-Barr virus appeared linked to several top co-occurrence clusters. A later genetic analysis reported fewer N-insertions in productive TCRs among donors in an Asian-associated ancestry cluster than the roughly 670-donor mean. In a later analysis, HLA-associated TCR beta chains were found to be more clonally expanded and to have lower generation probabilities than equally common non-associated chains. An earlier analysis of several hundred of the donors showed that most TCR beta V segments appeared in productive rearrangements either about 87% or about 30% of the time, which broadly matched IMGT annotations. Because some donors lacked HLA typing at each locus, the association tests relied only on the typed subset. In a later analysis, TCR association rates were found to vary across HLA loci, with the most associated TCRs seen for DRB1 alleles and the fewest for HLA-C alleles. Most CMV-associated TCR beta chains appeared to be HLA-restricted in a later analysis, and the HLA associations seemed to be driven largely by CMV exposure. Strong co-occurrence of HLA alleles, especially DR and DQ, made assigning TCR associations to individual alleles difficult. The classifier was reported to diagnose cytomegalovirus status with high specificity and sensitivity in both the original and validation cohorts. In the study, some 160 TCR beta chains were listed as associated with cytomegalovirus. Only TCR beta chains were sequenced in this cohort, and the absence of alpha or paired-chain data limited detectable features. The sequencing pipeline was judged likely to have produced a cluster of highly shared sequence variants as a technical artifact. While some public TCRs were present in many individuals, most TCR sequences turned up only very rarely across donors. The presence/absence analyses assumed that sequencing depth was roughly uniform across donors, and that assumption may not be true. A further reported finding was that TCR beta sequences accurately predicted the HLA-A and HLA-B alleles for most subjects in the first cohort. Linkage disequilibrium might explain the correlated functional status among segregating V segments, but an unknown experimental factor could not be excluded. Specific HLA alleles were associated with 16,951 TCR beta sequences at a false discovery rate of 0.05 in a later analysis. Because counts were too low, some 17 rarely observed V segments, including chromosome 9 orphons, were excluded from the earlier analysis of 587 of the donors. It was suggested by the authors that the approach could potentially be generalized to other disease states and immunological phenotypes. The only immune exposure information available for the cohort was CMV serostatus. In vitro tests confirmed that three of the cytomegalovirus-associated TCR beta chains recognize cytomegalovirus antigens. Because the 87-base-pair reads could not distinguish some IMGT-functional V segments, including TRBV6-2 and TRBV6-3, those segments were excluded. In a later genetic analysis, a missense DCLRE1C variant was associated with V-gene and J-gene trimming of TCR beta chains, and the association was replicated in an independent cohort.

The receptor was isolated from a woman aged 25 to 39 in good health and CMV-seronegative. The V and J genes are TRBV5-4 and TRBJ2-7; TRBD2 agrees with 7 junctional bases. Sequencing input: PBMCs. The nucleotide sequence is given as TGTGCCAGCAGCCGCCGTCTTGGCGGGAGTATCTACGAGCAGTACGTC. Its product reads: CASSRRLGGSIYEQYV.